A selection of T cell receptor beta chains follows, all from one sample in a study of blood T cell repertoires in COVID-19. TCRdb keeps only in-frame clones here, not all; method: immunoSEQ multiplex PCR. The sample lists roughly 380,000 clones, roughly nine tenths occurring once. Specimen: peripheral blood. The source of these receptors is a woman aged 60-75 years with COVID-19, enrolled during active disease. The conserved cysteine and the conserved F or W are not part of the CDR3 here. Expanded clones are given a class, and other clones once, few, many or no size at all.

j_call cdr3_length v_call clone_size cdr3_aa
TRBJ1-3 12 TRBV4-1 NA ASSLDRFGDTIY
TRBJ1-4 14 TRBV5-1 NA ASSYGQGGTNEKLF
TRBJ1-2 12 TRBV29-1 NA SVGQTGINYGYT
TRBJ1-1 13 TRBV6-5 NA ASSYSDRLNTEAF
TRBJ1-2 14 TRBV24-1 NA ATSSGQGIRGYGYT
TRBJ1-2 12 TRBV14 once ASSPIGSGYGYI
TRBJ2-1 13 TRBV4-2 NA ASSQDAGAYNEQF
TRBJ2-1 14 TRBV4-1 NA ASSETGTGGANEQF
TRBJ2-3 14 TRBV19 NA ASSIGGGQAWDTQY
TRBJ1-3 12 TRBV18 once ASSPPTSGNTIY
TRBJ1-2 12 TRBV6-5 NA ASSYSQGMGGYT
TRBJ2-3 12 TRBV5-1 NA ASSLYGGADTQY
TRBJ2-1 14 TRBV5-1 once ASSPARGGSYNEQF
TRBJ1-6 13 TRBV9 few ASSVSESSNSPLH
TRBJ2-5 11 TRBV24-1 NA ATRTGAQETQY
TRBJ1-6 16 TRBV5-1 NA ASSQSGIGGSYNSPLH
TRBJ2-7 12 TRBV7-3 NA ASSPGGLNYEQY
TRBJ2-5 10 TRBV19 NA ASSIRGETQY
TRBJ2-7 11 TRBV11-2 NA ASSLDSSYEQY
TRBJ1-2 9 TRBV28 NA AHGGLDGYT
TRBJ1-2 13 TRBV4-1 NA ASSQEGGAHYGYT
TRBJ1-6 14 TRBV10-1 NA ASSGGQLSPNSPLH
TRBJ1-4 12 TRBV9 NA ASSPRQGNEKLF
TRBJ2-3 12 TRBV9 NA ASSVEGAGDTQY
TRBJ1-2 12 TRBV19 NA ASTLGTANYGYT